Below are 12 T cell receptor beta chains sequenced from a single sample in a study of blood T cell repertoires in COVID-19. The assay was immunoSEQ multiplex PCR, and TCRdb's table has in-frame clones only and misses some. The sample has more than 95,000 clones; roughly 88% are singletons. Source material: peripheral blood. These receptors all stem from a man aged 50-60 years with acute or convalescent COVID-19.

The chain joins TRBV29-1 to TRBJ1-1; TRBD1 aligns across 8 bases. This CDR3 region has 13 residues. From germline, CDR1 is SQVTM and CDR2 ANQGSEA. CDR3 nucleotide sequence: TGCACCGGAGCAGGACAGGGGAACACTGAAGCTTTCTTT. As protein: CTGAGQGNTEAFF. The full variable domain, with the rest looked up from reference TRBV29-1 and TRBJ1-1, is SAVISQKPSRDICQRGTSLTIQCQVDSQVTMMFWYRQQPGQSLTLIATANQGSEATYESGFVIDKFPISRPNLTFSTLTVSNMSPEDSSIYLCTGAGQGNTEAFFGQGTRLTVV.

The CDR3 DNA follows: TGTGCCACCAGTGATTTGGACGGGACACAAGAGACCCAGTACTTC. This encodes CATSDLDGTQETQYF. The chain is built from TRBV24-1 and TRBJ2-5, with D perhaps matching TRBD1 (6 bases). V shed 0 bases and J shed 2 bases, with 9 bases lying between them. CDR1 and CDR2 (germline): KGHDR, SFDVKD. This CDR3 has 15 amino acids.

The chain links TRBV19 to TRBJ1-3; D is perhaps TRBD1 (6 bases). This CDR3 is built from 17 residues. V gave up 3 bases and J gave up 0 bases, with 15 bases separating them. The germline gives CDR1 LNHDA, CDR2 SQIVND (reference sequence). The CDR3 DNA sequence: TGTGCCAGTAGTATGTGGGGGCAGGAGCTCTCTGGAAACACCATATATTTT. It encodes CASSMWGQELSGNTIYF.

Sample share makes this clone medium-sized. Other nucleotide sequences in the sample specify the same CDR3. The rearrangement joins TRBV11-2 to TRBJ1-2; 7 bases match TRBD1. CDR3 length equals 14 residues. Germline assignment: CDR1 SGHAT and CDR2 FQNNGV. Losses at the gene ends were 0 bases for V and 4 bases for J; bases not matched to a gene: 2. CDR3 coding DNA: TGTGCCAGCAGCTTAGATGGGACAGCCTATGGCTACACCTTC. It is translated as CASSLDGTAYGYTF.

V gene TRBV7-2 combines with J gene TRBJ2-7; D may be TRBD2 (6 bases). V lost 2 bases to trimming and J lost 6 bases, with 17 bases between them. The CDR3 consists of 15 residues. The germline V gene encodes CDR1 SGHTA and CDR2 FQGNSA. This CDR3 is CASSLSVSREAEQYF. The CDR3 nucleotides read TGTGCCAGCAGCTTAAGTGTCTCGCGGGAAGCCGAGCAGTACTTC.

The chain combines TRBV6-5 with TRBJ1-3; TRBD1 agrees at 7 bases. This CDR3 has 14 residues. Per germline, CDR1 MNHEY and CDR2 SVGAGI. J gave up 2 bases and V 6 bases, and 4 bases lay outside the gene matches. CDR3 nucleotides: TGTGCCAGCAGGGACCAGGGGGCTGGAAACACCATATATTTT. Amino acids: CASRDQGAGNTIYF.

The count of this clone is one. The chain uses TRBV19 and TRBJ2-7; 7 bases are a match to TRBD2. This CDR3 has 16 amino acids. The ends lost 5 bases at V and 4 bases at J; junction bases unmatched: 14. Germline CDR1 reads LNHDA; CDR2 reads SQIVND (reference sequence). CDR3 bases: TGTGCCAGTAGTTCCCGGGACCGGGCGGGAGCATACGAGCAGTACTTC. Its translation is CASSSRDRAGAYEQYF.

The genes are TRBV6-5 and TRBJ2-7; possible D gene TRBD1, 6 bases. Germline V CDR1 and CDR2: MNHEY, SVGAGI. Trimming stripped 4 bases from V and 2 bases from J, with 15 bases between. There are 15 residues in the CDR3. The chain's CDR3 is CASSSDRTHTYEQYF. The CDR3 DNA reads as TGTGCCAGCAGTTCCGACAGGACCCATACCTACGAGCAGTACTTC.

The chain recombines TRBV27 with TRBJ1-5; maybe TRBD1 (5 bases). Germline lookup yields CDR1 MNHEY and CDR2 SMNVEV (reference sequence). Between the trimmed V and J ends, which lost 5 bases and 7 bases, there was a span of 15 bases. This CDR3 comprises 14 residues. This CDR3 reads CASSLPRGWQPQHF. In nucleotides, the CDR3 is TGTGCCAGCAGTCTCCCTAGGGGATGGCAGCCCCAGCATTTT.

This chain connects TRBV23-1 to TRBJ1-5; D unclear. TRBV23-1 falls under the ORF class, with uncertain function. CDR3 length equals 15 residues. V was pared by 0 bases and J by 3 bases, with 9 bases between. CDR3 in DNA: TGCGCCAGCAGTCAATCGGTCCAGTTCAATCAGCCCCAGCATTTT. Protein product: CASSQSVQFNQPQHF.

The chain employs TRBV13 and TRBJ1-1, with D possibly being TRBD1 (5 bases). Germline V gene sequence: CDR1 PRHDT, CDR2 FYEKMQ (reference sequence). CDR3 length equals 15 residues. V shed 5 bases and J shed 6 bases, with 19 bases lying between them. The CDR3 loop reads CASSPLGRGDAEAFF. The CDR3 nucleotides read TGTGCCAGCAGCCCCTTGGGGAGGGGCGACGCTGAAGCTTTCTTT.

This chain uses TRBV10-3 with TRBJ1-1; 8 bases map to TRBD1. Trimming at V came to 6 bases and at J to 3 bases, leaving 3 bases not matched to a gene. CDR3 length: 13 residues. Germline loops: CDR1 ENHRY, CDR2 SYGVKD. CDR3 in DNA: TGTGCCATCAGGCAGGACAGGGACACTGAAGCTTTCTTT. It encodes CAIRQDRDTEAFF.